The rows below give T cell receptor beta chains drawn from one sample of a study of CD8 T cells in Susac syndrome. TCRdb fed the immunoSEQ multiplex PCR reads into MiXCR, producing one record per CDR3 protein. This sample yields about 180,000 distinct CDR3 sequences, of which approximately 95% are seen a single time; about 0.15% belongs to the top ten. The specimen was CD8+ T cells from PBMCs. The receptors originated from a human donor with multiple sclerosis. Both conserved end residues are part of each CDR3. Fields, in order: J gene, V gene, D gene, clone size, CDR3 protein, CDR3 DNA. The D gene is left open where the match is weak. Clone sizes are given selectively: once, few, many, or a class where the clone is expanded.

TRBJ1-2 | TRBV20-1 | - | - | CSARDRAGAVGGYGYTF | TGCAGTGCTAGAGATCGGGCAGGGGCTGTCGGGGGGTATGGCTACACCTTC
TRBJ2-2 | TRBV7-9 | - | - | CASSPGPVGELFF | TGTGCCAGCAGCCCGGGACCCGTCGGGGAGCTGTTTTTT
TRBJ1-5 | TRBV3-1 | - | once | CASSADGRWDQPQHF | TGTGCCAGCAGCGCCGACGGGCGTTGGGATCAGCCCCAGCATTTT
TRBJ2-1 | TRBV11-2 | - | few | CASSLVSNEQFF | TGTGCCAGCAGCTTAGTCTCCAATGAGCAGTTCTTC
TRBJ1-1 | TRBV29-1 | - | once | CSVGPIPGQNTEAFF | TGCAGCGTCGGGCCTATACCGGGACAGAACACTGAAGCTTTCTTT
TRBJ2-7 | TRBV9 | - | once | CASSVGKGEQYF | TGTGCCAGCAGCGTAGGTAAGGGGGAGCAGTACTTC
TRBJ2-1 | TRBV9 | TRBD2 | - | CASSVISGSPYNEQFF | TGTGCCAGCAGCGTAATTAGCGGGAGCCCCTACAATGAGCAGTTCTTC
TRBJ2-3 | TRBV29-1 | - | - | CSVVSLSRTDTQYF | TGCAGCGTTGTCTCTCTTTCCCGCACAGATACGCAGTATTTT
TRBJ2-7 | TRBV7-9 | TRBD2 | - | CASSPTTSGDYEQYF | TGTGCCAGCAGCCCTACGACTAGCGGAGATTACGAGCAGTACTTC
TRBJ2-7 | TRBV28 | - | - | CASSLTGALNEQYF | TGTGCCAGCAGTTTAACGGGGGCGCTGAACGAGCAGTACTTC
TRBJ2-2 | TRBV27 | TRBD2 | - | CASGGRGKNTGELFF | TGTGCTAGCGGGGGGCGGGGAAAAAACACCGGGGAGCTGTTTTTT
TRBJ2-5 | TRBV23-1 | - | - | CASSQCQGNETQYF | TGCGCCAGCAGTCAATGTCAGGGGAACGAGACCCAGTACTTC
TRBJ2-1 | TRBV2 | TRBD2 | - | CASSATSGRAFEQFF | TGTGCCAGCAGCGCGACTAGCGGGAGGGCCTTTGAGCAGTTCTTC
TRBJ2-7 | TRBV5-1 | - | - | CASSDETSYEQYF | TGCGCCAGCAGCGACGAGACTTCCTACGAGCAGTACTTC
TRBJ2-3 | TRBV28 | - | - | CASSPVRSVTDTQYF | TGTGCCAGCAGTCCCGTTAGGAGTGTGACAGATACGCAGTATTTT
TRBJ2-1 | TRBV3-1 | - | - | CASSQDSRVLGYNEQFF | TGTGCCAGCAGCCAGGACTCCAGGGTATTAGGTTACAATGAGCAGTTCTTC
TRBJ1-3 | TRBV28 | - | - | CASSPPGTSSGNTIYF | TGTGCCAGCAGCCCCCCCGGGACCAGCTCTGGAAACACCATATATTTT
TRBJ2-7 | TRBV7-9 | - | once | CASSFTGPNYEQYF | TGTGCCAGCAGCTTTACAGGACCTAACTACGAGCAGTACTTC
TRBJ2-4 | TRBV14 | - | - | CASSRGTKNIQYF | TGTGCCAGCAGTCGGGGGACCAAAAACATTCAGTACTTC
TRBJ1-1 | TRBV6-5 | TRBD1 | - | CASSEDRDTEAFF | TGTGCCAGCAGCGAGGACAGGGACACTGAAGCTTTCTTT
TRBJ2-1 | TRBV7-8 | - | - | CASSSHRDFPGAQFF | TGTGCCAGCAGCTCCCACCGGGATTTCCCTGGGGCGCAGTTCTTC
TRBJ2-3 | TRBV20-1 | - | - | CSALGIFEGSTDTQYF | TGCAGTGCACTAGGTATCTTCGAGGGATCCACAGATACGCAGTATTTT
TRBJ2-7 | TRBV28 | TRBD1 | - | CASTPTGSNEQYF | TGTGCCAGCACCCCGACAGGGTCTAACGAGCAGTACTTC
TRBJ2-7 | TRBV18 | - | - | CASSPVPYEQYF | TGTGCCAGCTCACCAGTCCCCTACGAGCAGTACTTC
TRBJ2-7 | TRBV20-1 | TRBD1 | once | CSANIGTVIFEQYF | TGCAGTGCAAATATCGGGACAGTCATCTTCGAGCAGTACTTC
TRBJ2-1 | TRBV15 | - | - | CATSRGSYNEQFF | TGTGCCACCAGCAGGGGATCCTACAATGAGCAGTTCTTC
TRBJ1-2 | TRBV2 | TRBD1 | - | CASKTGYYGYTF | TGTGCCAGCAAGACAGGGTATTATGGCTACACCTTC
TRBJ1-1 | TRBV29-1 | TRBD1 | - | CSARQGNTEAFF | TGCAGCGCACGACAGGGGAACACTGAAGCTTTCTTT
TRBJ2-1 | TRBV27 | - | - | CASGSPGDGSSYNEQFF | TGTGCCAGCGGGTCTCCCGGGGACGGGAGCTCCTACAATGAGCAGTTCTTC